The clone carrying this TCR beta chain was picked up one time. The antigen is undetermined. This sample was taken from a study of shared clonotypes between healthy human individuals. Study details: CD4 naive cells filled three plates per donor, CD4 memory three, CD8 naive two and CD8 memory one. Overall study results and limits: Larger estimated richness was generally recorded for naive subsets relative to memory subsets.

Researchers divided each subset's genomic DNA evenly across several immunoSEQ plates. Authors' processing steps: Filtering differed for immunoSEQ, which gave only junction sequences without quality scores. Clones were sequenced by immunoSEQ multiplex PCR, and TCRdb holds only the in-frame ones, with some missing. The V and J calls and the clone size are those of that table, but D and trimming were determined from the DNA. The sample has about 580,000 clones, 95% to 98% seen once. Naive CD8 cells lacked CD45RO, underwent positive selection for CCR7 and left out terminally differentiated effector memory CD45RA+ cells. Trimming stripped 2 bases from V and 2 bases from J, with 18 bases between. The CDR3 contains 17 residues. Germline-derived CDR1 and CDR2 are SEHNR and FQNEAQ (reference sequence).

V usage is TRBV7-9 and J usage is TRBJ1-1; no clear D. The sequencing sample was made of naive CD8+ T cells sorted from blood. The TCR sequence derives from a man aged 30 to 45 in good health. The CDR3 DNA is TGTGCCAGCAGCTTAAAATGGACGGCAGGAAAAAACACTGAAGCTTTCTTT. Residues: CASSLKWTAGKNTEAFF.